The rows below give T cell receptor beta chains drawn from one sample of a study of monozygotic twins with inflammatory bowel disease. With the 5' RACE reads reprocessed, TCRdb shows one record per CDR3 protein and no DNA. This table holds around 380,000 distinct CDR3 sequences. Sequenced sample: blood. The receptors were sampled from a human donor with ulcerative colitis or Crohn's disease, or a healthy co-twin of an affected twin (not recorded which). Both conserved end residues are part of each CDR3.

V gene: TRBV6-2/TRBV6-3; J gene: TRBJ1-2; CDR3 protein: CASSSSSGLGRTLQENSGYTF
V gene: TRBV7-2; J gene: TRBJ2-7; CDR3 protein: CASSSRDRGSPEQYF
V gene: TRBV27; J gene: TRBJ1-1; CDR3 protein: CASSLHRALNTEAFF
V gene: TRBV10-3; J gene: TRBJ2-5; CDR3 protein: CASAPLLLAGDQETQYF
V gene: TRBV7-9; J gene: TRBJ1-5; CDR3 protein: CASSLGRGLESNQPQHF
V gene: TRBV23-1; J gene: TRBJ2-7; CDR3 protein: CASKAYDEQYF
V gene: TRBV29-1; J gene: TRBJ2-7; CDR3 protein: CSVNQGKAYEQYF
V gene: TRBV10-3; J gene: TRBJ2-1; CDR3 protein: CAISAGNREHNEQFF
V gene: TRBV6-1; J gene: TRBJ2-3; CDR3 protein: CASKVRISGGDTQYF
V gene: TRBV5-1; J gene: TRBJ2-7; CDR3 protein: CASSLGGTGTSYEQYF
V gene: TRBV2; J gene: TRBJ1-6; CDR3 protein: CATRQAYNSPLHF
V gene: TRBV4-3; J gene: TRBJ2-3; CDR3 protein: CASSQDRGADTQYF
V gene: TRBV20-1; J gene: TRBJ2-1; CDR3 protein: CSASGLALNEQFF
V gene: TRBV20-1; J gene: TRBJ2-2; CDR3 protein: CSARPGTRPSNTGELFF
V gene: TRBV27; J gene: TRBJ2-1; CDR3 protein: CASSRDSPEFSNEQFF
V gene: TRBV20-1; J gene: TRBJ1-1; CDR3 protein: CSASPNLMYKANTEAFF
V gene: TRBV20-1; J gene: TRBJ2-7; CDR3 protein: CSAKTSGGLYEQYF
V gene: TRBV7-9; J gene: TRBJ2-7; CDR3 protein: CASSPPIDYEQYF
V gene: TRBV27; J gene: TRBJ1-6; CDR3 protein: CASSFRRDLYNSPLHF
V gene: TRBV9; J gene: TRBJ2-7; CDR3 protein: CASSVDGGASGYEQYF
V gene: TRBV5-6; J gene: TRBJ2-5; CDR3 protein: CASSFPQRETQYF
V gene: TRBV7-7; J gene: TRBJ2-1; CDR3 protein: CASSPYPGQGNEQFF
V gene: TRBV2; J gene: TRBJ1-3; CDR3 protein: CASAGTGNLSGNTIYF
V gene: TRBV2; J gene: TRBJ2-5; CDR3 protein: CASSRAGPETQYF
V gene: TRBV15; J gene: TRBJ1-2; CDR3 protein: CATSREKAQGANNYGYTF
V gene: TRBV2; J gene: TRBJ2-4; CDR3 protein: CASRRDHRRDKNIQYF
V gene: TRBV2; J gene: TRBJ2-7; CDR3 protein: CASSGNVDRADYEQYF
V gene: TRBV20-1; J gene: TRBJ1-1; CDR3 protein: CSARDAPVRGTEAFF
V gene: TRBV15; J gene: TRBJ2-3; CDR3 protein: CATSEPGDSSTDTQYF
V gene: TRBV29-1; J gene: TRBJ2-1; CDR3 protein: CSALPGLADNEQFF
V gene: TRBV10-3; J gene: TRBJ1-2; CDR3 protein: CAISEGQGPFIGYTF
V gene: TRBV5-1; J gene: TRBJ2-7; CDR3 protein: CASSLDPVYEQYF
V gene: TRBV13; J gene: TRBJ2-1; CDR3 protein: CASSPTGTSSYNEQFF
V gene: TRBV6-2/TRBV6-3; J gene: TRBJ2-7; CDR3 protein: CASGPSGSYEQYF
V gene: TRBV4-1; J gene: TRBJ1-5; CDR3 protein: CASSQFRVNQPQHF
V gene: TRBV27; J gene: TRBJ2-1; CDR3 protein: CASTPLRTRSIGDEQFF
V gene: TRBV6-6; J gene: TRBJ1-2; CDR3 protein: CASSHAGPGYTF
V gene: TRBV20-1; J gene: TRBJ2-7; CDR3 protein: CSARASGRAQAHEQYF
V gene: TRBV19; J gene: TRBJ2-6; CDR3 protein: CASSIGPGQGFHGANVLTF
V gene: TRBV2; J gene: TRBJ1-2; CDR3 protein: CASSVPGRGVYGYTF
V gene: TRBV6-1; J gene: TRBJ1-2; CDR3 protein: CASSPQPGVAGYTF
V gene: TRBV7-2; J gene: TRBJ2-1; CDR3 protein: CASSSWDRANEQFF
V gene: TRBV7-6; J gene: TRBJ2-7; CDR3 protein: CASSPSPGNSYEQYF
V gene: TRBV6-5; J gene: TRBJ1-2; CDR3 protein: CASSPGWNYGYTF
V gene: TRBV28; J gene: TRBJ2-7; CDR3 protein: CASSLVRGKSPGQYF
V gene: TRBV6-1; J gene: TRBJ2-5; CDR3 protein: CASREMGLQETQYF
V gene: TRBV20-1; J gene: TRBJ1-6; CDR3 protein: CSAREDRHNSPLHF
V gene: TRBV28; J gene: TRBJ2-1; CDR3 protein: CASRGQINEQFF
V gene: TRBV6-2/TRBV6-3; J gene: TRBJ1-1; CDR3 protein: CASSYAGVYTEAFF
V gene: TRBV7-2; J gene: TRBJ2-3; CDR3 protein: CASSLPGLAGGPSTDTQYF
V gene: TRBV5-1; J gene: TRBJ2-7; CDR3 protein: CASSPGGTNSYEQYF
V gene: TRBV6-5; J gene: TRBJ2-1; CDR3 protein: CASTLRSGRMDSEQFF
V gene: TRBV4-1; J gene: TRBJ2-5; CDR3 protein: CASSQETPGGPTLHETQYF
V gene: TRBV27; J gene: TRBJ2-7; CDR3 protein: CASSPGTRGYEQYF
V gene: TRBV19; J gene: TRBJ2-3; CDR3 protein: CASSISGGGRDTQYF